These 26 T cell receptor beta chains share one sample of origin, sequenced in a study of blood T cell repertoires in COVID-19 (dated by TCRdb to the early 2020s). Library construction relied on the immunoSEQ multiplex PCR assay. The table was pulled from immuneACCESS by TCRdb, which kept in-frame rearrangements only. Such tables lose some clones; where checked, under half of the loss comes from unresolved V genes, and the rest has no known cause. The sample data list about 200,000 clones, and 80% to 90% of these were observed just once. The top ten constitute roughly a tenth of the sample. The sequencing input was peripheral blood. These TCRs come from a woman older than 75 with acute or convalescent COVID-19.

The rearrangement joins TRBV13 to TRBJ2-6, with D hard to call. The germline V gene has CDR1 PRHDT and CDR2 FYEKMQ (reference sequence). V shed 5 bases and J shed 4 bases, with 9 bases lying between them. The CDR3 runs to 14 residues. CDR3 DNA sequence: TGTGCCAGCAGCCCCCACACAGGGGCCAACGTCCTGACTTTC. Its translation is CASSPHTGANVLTF.

The chain recombines TRBV11-1 with TRBJ1-2; D is uncertain. Germline CDR1 is SGHAT and CDR2 is FQDESV (reference sequence). Trimming shortened V by 0 bases and J by 2 bases, and 7 bases separated the two germline ends. The CDR3 totals 14 residues. DNA for the CDR3: TGTGCCAGCAGCTTAGCCCCGGGGAACTATGGCTACACCTTC. Translation: CASSLAPGNYGYTF. Drawing the rest from reference TRBV11-1 and TRBJ1-2, the complete variable domain is EAEVAQSPRYKITEKSQAVAFWCDPISGHATLYWYRQILGQGPELLVQFQDESVVDDSQLPKDRFSAERLKGVDSTLKIQPAELGDSAMYLCASSLAPGNYGYTFGSGTRLTVV.

This clone was found once. This chain links TRBV6-5 with TRBJ2-7, with 10 positions matching TRBD1. Trimming took 8 bases from V and 4 from J; bases not matched to a gene: 2. This CDR3 region has 12 residues. Germline CDR1 MNHEY, CDR2 SVGAGI. For the CDR3, the DNA is TGTGCCAGCGACAGGGGGCTGTACGAGCAGTACTTC. The encoded protein is CASDRGLYEQYF.

This clone was seen a single time. The chain combines TRBV19 with TRBJ2-1; the match to TRBD2 covers 8 bases. The CDR3 has 15 amino acids. The germline gives CDR1 LNHDA, CDR2 SQIVND (reference sequence). The V gene end was trimmed by 9 bases and the J gene end by 8 bases; junction bases not matched to a gene: 15. CDR3 DNA sequence: TGTGCCAGCAGGACCGGGACTAGATCTTCGGATGAGCAGTTCTTC. Translation gives CASRTGTRSSDEQFF.

The chain uses TRBV7-2 and TRBJ1-1; D might be TRBD1 (5 bases). This CDR3 is 13 amino acids long. Looked up from germline, CDR1 is SGHTA and CDR2 is FQGNSA. Trimming shortened V by 2 bases and J by 2 bases, and 6 bases separated the two germline ends. The CDR3 is CASSLRGNTEAFF. DNA of the CDR3: TGTGCCAGCAGCTTAAGGGGAAACACTGAAGCTTTCTTT.

CDR3 sequence (DNA): TGTGCCAGCAGTCAGGGGCCAGGCTACTATGGCTACACCTTC. It is translated as CASSQGPGYYGYTF. This sequence joins TRBV6-5 and TRBJ1-2; TRBD1 might be the D (6 bases). CDR3 length: 14 amino acids. V lost 5 bases, J lost 3 bases, and 13 bases lay in between. Per germline, CDR1 MNHEY and CDR2 SVGAGI.

The rearrangement links TRBV11-3 to TRBJ2-2; tentatively, D is TRBD2 (6 bases). V was trimmed by 10 bases and J by 4 bases, leaving 13 bases between them. Per germline, CDR1 SGHNT and CDR2 YENEEA. The CDR3 loop spans 13 amino acids. CDR3 sequence (DNA): TGTGCCACGAAAACCGGGGGCACCGGGGAGCTGTTTTTT. This sequence encodes CATKTGGTGELFF.

This chain uses TRBV27 with TRBJ1-1, with TRBD1 identical over 7 bases. Germline CDR1 is MNHEY and CDR2 is SMNVEV (reference sequence). The CDR3 has 13 residues. V was pared by 6 bases and J by 1 base, with 2 bases of the junction left unmatched. The CDR3 region is CASRRQGNTEAFF. For the CDR3, the DNA is TGTGCCAGCAGACGACAGGGGAACACTGAAGCTTTCTTT.

V gene TRBV19 combines with J gene TRBJ1-5, with TRBD1 matching 7 bases. This CDR3 comprises 15 residues. The V and J ends lost 0 bases and 5 bases, in that order; junction bases with no gene match: 4. Germline V gene data show CDR1 as LNHDA and CDR2 as SQIVND (reference sequence). The DNA of the CDR3 is TGTGCCAGTAGTATAGAGAGGGGGCAGGATCAGCCCCAGCATTTT. Its translation: CASSIERGQDQPQHF. The full variable domain, completed using reference TRBV19 and TRBJ1-5, is DGGITQSPKYLFRKEGQNVTLSCEQNLNHDAMYWYRQDPGQGLRLIYYSQIVNDFQKGDIAEGYSVSREKKESFPLTVTSAQKNPTAFYLCASSIERGQDQPQHFGDGTRLSIL.

This chain links TRBV29-1 with TRBJ1-2; D might be TRBD1 (6 bases). This CDR3 spans 12 amino acids. Germline values: CDR1 SQVTM, CDR2 ANQGSEA. Between the trimmed V and J ends, which lost 6 bases and 10 bases, there was a span of 18 bases. The CDR3, as DNA: TGCAGCGTCGAGACAGGTGCCGAAGCCTACACCTTC. It is translated as CSVETGAEAYTF.

CDR3 protein: CASSPRLTRGEKLFF. CDR3 nucleotides: TGTGCCAGCAGCCCGCGACTTACCCGAGGGGAAAAACTGTTTTTT. The chain couples TRBV7-8 to TRBJ1-4; the D is unclear. The germline V gene has CDR1 SGHVS and CDR2 FQNEAQ. V gave up 5 bases and J gave up 8 bases, with 18 bases separating them. CDR3 length: 15 amino acids.

This sequence joins TRBV18 and TRBJ1-1; 8 nucleotides match TRBD1. Trimming at V came to 4 bases and at J to 1 base, leaving 8 bases not matched to a gene. This CDR3 comprises 16 residues. The germline gives CDR1 KGHSH, CDR2 LQKENI. Written as DNA, the CDR3 is TGTGCCAGCTCACGCGGACAGGGTGCGACGAACACTGAAGCTTTCTTT. Translated: CASSRGQGATNTEAFF.

V is TRBV19 and J is TRBJ1-2; 12 positions match TRBD1. Per germline, CDR1 LNHDA and CDR2 SQIVND (reference sequence). After removal of 4 bases from V and 8 bases from J, the junction contained 5 bases not matched to a gene. The CDR3 contains 14 residues. CDR3 bases: TGTGCCAGTAGTAAGGGACAGGGGGCGCCGGGCTACACCTTC. Translating gives CASSKGQGAPGYTF.

This rearrangement joins TRBV5-5 to TRBJ2-1, with 7 bases that match TRBD1. Germline values: CDR1 SGHKS, CDR2 YYEKEE (reference sequence). The CDR3 has 15 residues. With 0 bases clipped from V and 8 bases from J, the junction kept 8 bases outside the gene matches. The CDR3 DNA sequence: TGTGCCAGCAGCTTGGAAGGCAGGGGGTTCGATGAGCAGTTCTTC. Residues: CASSLEGRGFDEQFF.

This clone was seen a few times. The J gene is TRBJ2-3, the V gene TRBV10-3; D unclear. This CDR3 is built from 19 residues. Trimming pared 0 bases from V and 0 bases from J, leaving 19 bases between. Looked up from germline, CDR1 is ENHRY and CDR2 is SYGVKD. CDR3 sequence reads: CAISESLESKRSSTDTQYF. Written as DNA, the CDR3 is TGTGCCATCAGTGAGTCCCTTGAATCTAAACGTTCTAGCACAGATACGCAGTATTTT.

The rearrangement links TRBV7-2 to TRBJ2-3; no firm D call. In germline, CDR1 is SGHTA, CDR2 FQGNSA. V was clipped by 2 bases and J by 4 bases, with 10 bases between them. The CDR3 is 14 amino acids. CDR3 protein: CASSLIPPPDTQYF. The CDR3 nucleotides read TGTGCCAGCAGCTTAATCCCCCCTCCAGATACGCAGTATTTT. The whole variable domain, filled in from reference TRBV7-2 and TRBJ2-3, reads GAGVSQSPSNKVTEKGKDVELRCDPISGHTALYWYRQSLGQGLEFLIYFQGNSAPDKSGLPSDRFSAERTGGSVSTLTIQRTQQEDSAVYLCASSLIPPPDTQYFGPGTRLTVL.

This clone appeared a single time. The chain is built from TRBV4-1 and TRBJ2-7; D call uncertain. V was pared by 3 bases and J by 6 bases, with 12 bases between. CDR1 is MGHRA and CDR2 is YSYEKL in the germline V gene. CDR3 length equals 13 residues. The CDR3 loop reads CASSQVMIGEQYF. The CDR3 DNA reads as TGCGCCAGCAGCCAGGTGATGATCGGCGAGCAGTACTTC.

The CDR3 DNA sequence: TGTGCCAGTAGTATAGATTCGGGGACAGACCACAATGAGCAGTTCTTC. It translates to CASSIDSGTDHNEQFF. This sequence joins TRBV19 and TRBJ2-1; 7 positions match TRBD1. CDR3 size: 16 residues. V shed 0 bases, J shed 5 bases, and the junction held 7 bases outside the gene matches. Germline CDR1 is LNHDA and CDR2 is SQIVND (reference sequence).

J is TRBJ2-7 and V is TRBV7-8; no definite D call. Germline V gives CDR1 SGHVS, CDR2 FQNEAQ. The CDR3 extends over 12 amino acids. Trimming removed 1 base at V and 6 bases at J, with 7 bases between. The DNA of the CDR3 is TGTGCCAGCAGCTTAGGGCTCCCCGAGCAGTACTTC. This encodes CASSLGLPEQYF.

The chain couples TRBV5-1 to TRBJ2-2, with TRBD2 identical over 12 bases. Trimming removed 2 bases from V and 4 bases from J; junction bases left unmatched: 3. The CDR3 extends over 16 amino acids. Germline V gene lookup returns CDR1 SGHRS and CDR2 YFSETQ. The CDR3 spells CASSFLTSGGTGELFF. In DNA, the CDR3 is TGCGCCAGCAGCTTTTTGACTAGCGGGGGCACCGGGGAGCTGTTTTTT.

J is TRBJ2-2 and V is TRBV6-5, with 13 bases identical to TRBD2. The CDR3 is made up of 15 amino acids. V lost 6 bases to trimming and J lost 4 bases; unmatched junction nucleotides: 2. CDR1 and CDR2 (germline): MNHEY, SVGAGI. CDR3 sequence reads: CASSGLAGVTGELFF. The DNA of the CDR3 is TGTGCCAGCAGCGGACTAGCGGGGGTCACCGGGGAGCTGTTTTTT.

This chain connects TRBV7-2 to TRBJ1-1; the match to TRBD1 covers 8 bases. The CDR3 runs 15 residues. In germline, CDR1 is SGHTA, CDR2 FQGNSA. Trimming cost V 5 bases and J 0 bases; bases outside gene matches: 5. Here the CDR3 DNA reads TGTGCCAGCAGCCCAGACAGGGGAATGAACACTGAAGCTTTCTTT. Translating gives CASSPDRGMNTEAFF.

The chain combines TRBV5-1 with TRBJ2-1, with TRBD2 matching 10 bases. Trimming cost V 7 bases and J 7 bases; bases outside gene matches: 14. This CDR3 comprises 16 residues. Germline CDR1 SGHRS, CDR2 YFSETQ. The CDR3, as DNA: TGCGCCAGCCGTCCGACAACTATAGCGGGGGGTAATGAGCAGTTCTTC. Protein: CASRPTTIAGGNEQFF.

V gene TRBV3-1 (or the pseudogene TRBV3-2) combines with J gene TRBJ1-4; 9 bases line up with TRBD1. V trimming: 6 bases; J trimming: 5 bases; junction bases outside the gene matches: 4. The CDR3 runs 14 residues. Germline V gives CDR1 LGHDT, CDR2 YNNKEL (reference sequence). DNA for the CDR3: TGTGCCAGCAGGGGACAGGGCGGGAATGAAAAACTGTTTTTT. It encodes CASRGQGGNEKLFF.

The chain links TRBV4-3 to TRBJ1-2, with D perhaps TRBD1 (6 bases). V dropped 0 bases and J dropped 8 bases, with 13 bases sitting between them. The germline gives CDR1 LGHNA, CDR2 YSLEER. The CDR3 runs 14 residues. CDR3 nucleotides: TGCGCCAGCAGCCAAGATCTCGCGGGGGGCGGCTACACCTTC. It translates to CASSQDLAGGGYTF.

The CDR3 bases are TGTGCCAGCAGCTCCAGGGCTAGCGGGGGGGCCCGGTCCACCGGGGAGCTGTTTTTT. Its protein product is CASSSRASGGARSTGELFF. The chain couples TRBV11-2 to TRBJ2-2, with 12 bases lining up with TRBD2. The germline gives CDR1 SGHAT, CDR2 FQNNGV. Trimming removed 4 bases from V and 4 bases from J; junction bases left unmatched: 13. The CDR3 contains 19 residues.